The 27 T cell receptor beta chains below all came from one sample that was sequenced in a study of T cells in localized non-small cell lung cancer (dated by TCRdb to 2020 to 2022). Receptor amplification or capture employed the immunoSEQ multiplex PCR assay. This is the immuneACCESS table as TCRdb keeps it, with only in-frame sequences that have V and J called. A part of the clones is gone; compared with another copy, unresolved V genes explain less than half, and the rest is unexplained. For this sample the table gives 23,000 or so clones, of which approximately 84% were detected only once. The ten largest clones add up to 25% to 35% of the sample. The sample was peripheral blood, taken before any cancer treatment. The receptors shown here come from a male donor aged 60 or over with stage I squamous cell lung carcinoma.

V gene TRBV7-8 combines with J gene TRBJ2-1; 9 bases line up with TRBD2. With V trimmed by 4 bases and J by 5 bases, 3 bases remained unmatched. This CDR3 contains 14 residues. Germline loops: CDR1 SGHVS, CDR2 FQNEAQ. CDR3 in DNA: TGTGCCAGCAGCTCGTCTAGCGGGAACAATGAGCAGTTCTTC. Residues: CASSSSSGNNEQFF.

The chain has TRBV5-1 and TRBJ1-1, with a possible D match to TRBD1 (5 bases). Between the trimmed V and J ends, which lost 4 bases and 7 bases, there was a span of 11 bases. CDR1 is SGHRS and CDR2 is YFSETQ in the germline V gene. The CDR3 covers 12 residues. CDR3 DNA sequence: TGCGCCAGCAGCCCCCCCGACAGTGAAGCTTTCTTT. Its protein product is CASSPPDSEAFF.

The rearrangement links TRBV7-8 to TRBJ2-3; no firm D call. The V end was cut by 5 bases, the J end by 7 bases, with 7 bases between. The CDR3 has 11 amino acids. Germline V gene lookup returns CDR1 SGHVS and CDR2 FQNEAQ. For the CDR3, the DNA is TGTGCCAGCAGCCTGGCTAATACGCAGTATTTT. Translation: CASSLANTQYF.

The chain uses TRBV12-5 and TRBJ1-1; D call uncertain. Germline CDR1 LGHNT, CDR2 FRNRAP. V lost 2 bases and J lost 5, with 18 bases in between. The CDR3 is 16 residues long. The CDR3 loop reads CASGLPRAARKTEAFF. The CDR3 DNA follows: TGTGCTAGTGGTTTGCCACGGGCAGCTCGGAAAACTGAAGCTTTCTTT.

CDR3 DNA: TGTGCTAGTCGGCTAGCGGGAGTAGGGAACGAGCAGTACTTC. It specifies CASRLAGVGNEQYF. The chain joins TRBV12-5 to TRBJ2-7, with 10 positions matching TRBD2. V lost 8 bases and J lost 5; bases outside the gene matches: 9. This CDR3 comprises 14 residues. Germline V gene data show CDR1 as LGHNT and CDR2 as FRNRAP.

V gene TRBV2 combines with J gene TRBJ2-6, with D possibly being TRBD1 or TRBD2 (5 bases each). The V end was cut by 5 bases, the J end by 2 bases, with 13 bases between. Germline lookup yields CDR1 SNHLY and CDR2 FYNNEI. The CDR3 is 16 residues long. CDR3 nucleotides: TGTGCCAGCAGTAGAGAATTGGGACCTGGGGCCAACGTCCTGACTTTC. It is translated as CASSRELGPGANVLTF.

This chain connects TRBV21-1 to TRBJ1-1. TRBV21-1 is shown as a pseudogene. This CDR3 has 18 residues. For the CDR3, the DNA is TGTGCCTGGGGGGGCAGGGGCGGCTCAGCCCTAATCGTTAATGGAGCTTTCTTT. Protein product: CAWGGRGGSALIVNGAFF.

This clone was seen a few times. The genes are TRBV5-1 and TRBJ2-7; D perhaps matches TRBD1 (6 bases). Germline CDR1 reads SGHRS; CDR2 reads YFSETQ. Trimming removed 4 bases at V and 5 bases at J, with 13 bases between. This CDR3 is built from 13 residues. The CDR3 region is CASSPQQGDEQYF. Here the CDR3 DNA reads TGCGCCAGCAGCCCTCAACAGGGAGACGAGCAGTACTTC.

The V gene is TRBV6-5, the J gene TRBJ2-3, with a tentative D call TRBD1 (6 bases). The CDR3 consists of 15 residues. Germline CDR1 MNHEY, CDR2 SVGAGI. V lost 5 bases to trimming and J lost 3 bases, with 15 bases between them. CDR3 coding DNA: TGTGCCAGCAGTAGGGACAAAGGGACGACAGATACGCAGTATTTT. Translated, it gives CASSRDKGTTDTQYF.

The chain is built from TRBV11-2 and TRBJ2-7; no clear D. The CDR3 is made up of 12 amino acids. Germline assignment: CDR1 SGHAT and CDR2 FQNNGV. The V end was cut by 7 bases, the J end by 3 bases, with 10 bases between. Written as DNA, the CDR3 is TGTGCCAGCACTACCAGGAACTACGAGCAGTACTTC. It yields the protein CASTTRNYEQYF.

The CDR3 DNA reads TGTGCCAGCAGTTACCTTGGGCTAGGTGAGCAGTTCTTC. It translates to CASSYLGLGEQFF. This chain joins TRBV6-5 and TRBJ2-1; no clear D gene. Between the trimmed V and J ends, which lost 2 bases and 9 bases, there was a span of 11 bases. Per germline, CDR1 MNHEY and CDR2 SVGAGI. The CDR3 length is 13 residues.

The rearrangement links TRBV14 to TRBJ2-7; the D gene is possibly TRBD1 (5 bases). Trimming cost V 6 bases and J 1 base, with 10 bases left between them. This CDR3 has 13 amino acids. Germline CDR1 and CDR2: SGHDN and FVKESK. The CDR3 DNA reads as TGTGCCAGCAGGAGCGACAGTTCCTACGAGCAGTACTTC. Amino acid sequence: CASRSDSSYEQYF.

The J gene is TRBJ2-2, the V gene TRBV4-2; D might be TRBD2 (6 bases). This CDR3 is 16 amino acids long. V lost 3 bases and J 0 bases, leaving 11 bases between the germline ends. CDR1 is LGHNA, CDR2 YNFKEQ, per germline. CDR3 loop: CASSQMIAANTGELFF. CDR3 sequence (DNA): TGTGCCAGCAGCCAGATGATAGCGGCGAACACCGGGGAGCTGTTTTTT.

Only a few counts were recorded for this clone. The rearrangement uses TRBV30 and TRBJ1-2; D possibly corresponds to TRBD1 (5 bases). The CDR3 consists of 12 residues. The germline gives CDR1 GTSNPN, CDR2 SVGIG (reference sequence). Deletions cut 5 bases from V and 7 bases from J, with 14 bases between. The DNA for the CDR3 is TGTGCCTGGGTTCAATGGGGGGGTGGCTACACCTTC. Amino acid sequence: CAWVQWGGGYTF. Full variable domain (outside the CDR3, taken from reference TRBV30 and TRBJ1-2): SQTIHQWPATLVQPVGSPLSLECTVEGTSNPNLYWYRQAAGRGLQLLFYSVGIGQISSEVPQNLSASRPQDRQFILSSKKLLLSDSGFYLCAWVQWGGGYTFGSGTRLTVV.

This clone was counted a few times. The chain couples TRBV2 to TRBJ2-2, with D possibly being TRBD2 (5 bases). CDR3 length equals 14 residues. V was cut by 6 bases and J by 3 bases, with 11 bases left in between. CDR1 SNHLY and CDR2 FYNNEI come from the germline V gene. The CDR3 DNA is TGTGCCAGCAGCCCCCCGAGGGACACCGGGGAGCTGTTTTTT. Residues: CASSPPRDTGELFF.

The chain recombines TRBV9 with TRBJ2-3, with no clear D. Between the trimmed V and J ends, which lost 2 bases and 4 bases, there was a span of 8 bases. Germline assignment: CDR1 SGDLS and CDR2 YYNGEE. The CDR3 has 13 residues. Written as DNA, the CDR3 is TGTGCCAGCAGCGTTCAGACTGCAGATACGCAGTATTTT. Its protein product is CASSVQTADTQYF.

The rearrangement links TRBV29-1 to TRBJ2-2, with D perhaps TRBD2 (5 bases). CDR1 SQVTM and CDR2 ANQGSEA come from the germline V gene. V lost 6 bases to trimming and J lost 7 bases, with 12 bases between them. This CDR3 has 12 residues. The CDR3 loop reads CSVSPGVGELFF. The CDR3 nucleotides are TGCAGCGTATCCCCCGGGGTCGGGGAGCTGTTTTTT.

This clone was picked up one time. The chain couples TRBV9 to TRBJ2-7; a weak D match, TRBD1 (6 bases). Trimming took 4 bases from V and 8 from J, leaving 19 bases between them. Germline CDR1 SGDLS, CDR2 YYNGEE. The CDR3 extends over 14 amino acids. CDR3 nucleotides: TGTGCCAGCAGCCGCCAGGGGCCGACTTCGCAGCAGTACTTC. This translates into CASSRQGPTSQQYF.

The rearrangement links TRBV5-1 to TRBJ1-5, with D uncertain. The germline gives CDR1 SGHRS, CDR2 YFSETQ. V was clipped by 2 bases and J by 9 bases, with 21 bases between them. The CDR3 length is 16 residues. The CDR3 DNA follows: TGCGCCAGCAGCTTTTTCCGTAGGGTTGGTCTGGGGCCCCAGCATTTT. Translation: CASSFFRRVGLGPQHF.

The genes are TRBV6-4 and TRBJ2-6; either TRBD1 or TRBD2 may fit D (5 bases each). Trimming shortened V by 7 bases and J by 16 bases, and 11 bases separated the two germline ends. There are 10 residues in the CDR3. Germline CDR1 MRHNA, CDR2 SNTAGT. CDR3 sequence (DNA): TGTGCCAGCAAGAGGGGTCGTCTGACTTTC. Amino acid sequence: CASKRGRLTF.

This clone was recorded a few times. J is TRBJ2-1 and V is TRBV6-5; D gene unclear. CDR1 and CDR2 from the germline V gene are MNHEY and SVGAGI. The CDR3 runs to 11 residues. Trimming cost V 5 bases and J 9 bases, with 8 bases left between them. DNA of the CDR3: TGTGCCAGCAGTAGGCCCCCTGAGCAGTTCTTC. As protein: CASSRPPEQFF.

This clone was recorded once. The rearrangement joins TRBV19 to TRBJ1-4; a weak D match, TRBD1 (5 bases). V was clipped by 6 bases and J by 7 bases, with 15 bases between them. Germline-derived CDR1 and CDR2 are LNHDA and SQIVND (reference sequence). This CDR3 comprises 14 residues. Written as DNA, the CDR3 is TGTGCCAGTAGGGGCTCAGGGTTAAGTGAAAAACTGTTTTTT. Its protein is CASRGSGLSEKLFF.

V and J are TRBV6-1 and TRBJ1-5; perhaps TRBD1 as D (6 bases). This CDR3 has 14 residues. V lost 1 base and J 4 bases, leaving 8 bases between the germline ends. Germline CDR1 reads MNHNS; CDR2 reads SASEGT. CDR3 sequence (DNA): TGTGCCAGCAGTGAAGTAGGGGGGAATCAGCCCCAGCATTTT. Protein product: CASSEVGGNQPQHF.

The chain uses TRBV7-2 and TRBJ2-7, with 11 bases lining up with TRBD2. This CDR3 is 14 amino acids long. The ends lost 6 bases at V and 7 bases at J; junction bases unmatched: 8. Germline V CDR1 and CDR2: SGHTA, FQGNSA. The CDR3 loop reads CASRMGLAVDEQYF. The DNA of the CDR3 is TGTGCCAGCAGGATGGGACTAGCGGTGGATGAGCAGTACTTC. Variable domain in full (rest from reference TRBV7-2 and TRBJ2-7): GAGVSQSPSNKVTEKGKDVELRCDPISGHTALYWYRQSLGQGLEFLIYFQGNSAPDKSGLPSDRFSAERTGGSVSTLTIQRTQQEDSAVYLCASRMGLAVDEQYFGPGTRLTVT.

The genes are TRBV4-1 and TRBJ1-2; 9 bases align to TRBD1. The CDR3 has 15 residues. J gave up 4 bases and V 1 base, and 4 bases lay outside the gene matches. Looked up from germline, CDR1 is MGHRA and CDR2 is YSYEKL. The DNA for the CDR3 is TGCGCCAGCAGCCAAGGGGGACAGGGAGGCTATGGCTACACCTTC. This encodes CASSQGGQGGYGYTF.

The V call is TRBV5-4, the J call TRBJ2-7; possible D gene TRBD1, 5 bases. Trimming removed 3 bases at V and 3 bases at J, with 16 bases between. The CDR3 sequence is 15 residues long. Germline assignment: CDR1 SGHNT and CDR2 YYREEE (reference sequence). The CDR3 region is CASSSWGDKSYEQYF. CDR3 DNA sequence: TGTGCCAGCAGCTCTTGGGGCGATAAAAGCTACGAGCAGTACTTC.

This sequence joins TRBV6-5 and TRBJ2-7; the D is unclear. The germline CDR1 and CDR2 sequences are MNHEY and SVGAGI. The V end was cut by 0 bases, the J end by 2 bases, with 8 bases between. This CDR3 is built from 14 residues. As DNA, the CDR3 is TGTGCCAGCAGTTACTCTAGGGTAGCCTACGAGCAGTACTTC. Amino acid sequence: CASSYSRVAYEQYF.